These 2 T cell receptor beta chains came from one sample sequenced in a study of CD8 T cells in ankylosing spondylitis. TCRdb passed the 5' RACE reads through MiXCR, listing each CDR3 protein once. This sample carries a few hundred thousand distinct CDR3 sequences, about 24% of them seen once, and the ten largest clones take roughly 0.67%. Sequencing was done on a sample of blood, either unsorted or a sorted T cell fraction (not recorded which). These receptor sequences come from a male donor with ankylosing spondylitis or in good health (not recorded which).

A single count supports this clonotype. V usage is TRBV12-3 or TRBV12-4 and J usage is TRBJ2-7; 10 bases align to TRBD2. J lost 1 base, V lost 5 bases, and 11 bases had no gene match. The CDR3 covers 17 residues. This CDR3 is CASSGPSGGRWSYEQYF. The CDR3, as DNA: TGTGCCAGCAGTGGCCCTAGCGGGGGCCGCTGGTCCTACGAGCAGTACTTC.

The chain has TRBV2 and TRBJ2-3, with 9 bases lining up with TRBD2. The V gene end was trimmed by 6 bases and the J gene end by 2 bases; junction bases not matched to a gene: 12. CDR3 length equals 17 residues. Germline CDR1 and CDR2: SNHLY and FYNNEI. This CDR3 is CASSGVAGAYHTDTQYF. The CDR3 bases are TGTGCCAGCAGCGGGGTAGCGGGGGCCTACCACACAGATACGCAGTATTTT.